These 10 T cell receptor beta chains came from one sample sequenced in a study of cytomegalovirus exposure and HLA in healthy donors. Use of 60 Vbeta and 13 Jbeta primers characterized the PCR. Here immunoSEQ multiplex PCR was the method, and the copy in TCRdb shows in-frame clones only, minus some. The table records under 200,000 clones, approximately 85% of them present only once. The sequenced sample was PBMCs. These receptors came from a woman aged 45-59 years in good health and CMV-seronegative.

This sequence joins TRBV7-2 and TRBJ2-7; D not resolved. The germline V gene encodes CDR1 SGHTA and CDR2 FQGNSA. The CDR3 spans 15 residues. With 5 bases removed from V and 3 bases from J, the gap between germline ends came to 17 bases. The CDR3 sequence is CASSQYLRSRYEQYF. The DNA for the CDR3 is TGTGCCAGCAGCCAATACTTAAGATCCCGCTACGAGCAGTACTTC.

V is TRBV28 and J is TRBJ2-7, with D possibly being TRBD2 (7 bases). The CDR3 is made up of 15 amino acids. Germline values: CDR1 MDHEN, CDR2 SYDVKM. Trimming left V 3 bases short and J 5 bases short, with 17 bases between. CDR3 sequence: CASSLGGTRANEQYF. The CDR3, as DNA: TGTGCCAGCAGTTTGGGGGGGACAAGGGCAAACGAGCAGTACTTC.

CDR3: CASSSLHYARNTGELFF. Here the CDR3 DNA reads TGTGCCAGCAGCTCGCTACACTACGCGCGGAACACCGGGGAGCTGTTTTTT. This chain joins TRBV5-6 and TRBJ2-2; D gene uncertain. The germline gives CDR1 SGHDT, CDR2 YYEEEE. V lost 3 bases and J lost 1, with 16 bases in between. The CDR3 extends over 17 amino acids.

V gene TRBV28 combines with J gene TRBJ2-7; D uncertain. Germline CDR1 reads MDHEN; CDR2 reads SYDVKM. Trimming took 3 bases from V and 1 from J, leaving 4 bases between them. The CDR3 runs 12 residues. CDR3 amino acids: CASSFMSYEQYF. In nucleotides, the CDR3 is TGTGCCAGCAGTTTTATGTCCTACGAGCAGTACTTC.

The chain has TRBV27 and TRBJ2-3; 8 nucleotides match TRBD1. The CDR3 runs to 15 residues. V trimming: 5 bases; J trimming: 0 bases; junction bases outside the gene matches: 4. Germline V gives CDR1 MNHEY, CDR2 SMNVEV (reference sequence). CDR3 protein: CASSDQGASTDTQYF. The CDR3, as DNA: TGTGCCAGCAGTGACCAGGGGGCGAGCACAGATACGCAGTATTTT.

The chain links TRBV28 to TRBJ2-7; D is possibly TRBD1 (7 bases). This CDR3 contains 16 residues. Per germline, CDR1 MDHEN and CDR2 SYDVKM. V dropped 1 base and J dropped 7 bases, with 20 bases sitting between them. The DNA of the CDR3 is TGTGCCAGCAGTTTATATAGGGGGCGCGGGGTGGGAGAGCAGTACTTC. Encoded protein: CASSLYRGRGVGEQYF.

This clone was found once. The rearrangement uses TRBV28 and TRBJ2-3; D is undetermined. Trimming removed 4 bases at V and 10 bases at J, with 15 bases between. In germline, CDR1 is MDHEN, CDR2 SYDVKM. The CDR3 has 13 residues. For the CDR3, the DNA is TGTGCCAGCAGTTGGAGTATTAGCATCCCGCAGTATTTT. Translating it yields CASSWSISIPQYF.

The gene calls are TRBV30 and TRBJ2-2, with 9 positions matching TRBD1. CDR1 is GTSNPN, CDR2 SVGIG, per germline (reference sequence). CDR3 length: 13 residues. After removal of 5 bases from V and 6 bases from J, the junction contained 4 bases not matched to a gene. In nucleotides, the CDR3 is TGTGCCTGGGGGGGGACAGGGCCCGGGGAGCTGTTTTTT. Translating it yields CAWGGTGPGELFF. The full variable domain, in which reference TRBV30 and TRBJ2-2 provide the parts outside the CDR3, is SQTIHQWPATLVQPVGSPLSLECTVEGTSNPNLYWYRQAAGRGLQLLFYSVGIGQISSEVPQNLSASRPQDRQFILSSKKLLLSDSGFYLCAWGGTGPGELFFGEGSRLTVL.

The V gene is TRBV7-9, the J gene TRBJ1-1; tentative D call: TRBD1 (5 bases). With 5 bases removed from V and 0 bases from J, the gap between germline ends came to 19 bases. CDR1 and CDR2 from the germline V gene are SEHNR and FQNEAQ (reference sequence). The CDR3 contains 17 residues. CDR3 DNA sequence: TGTGCCAGCAGCCCACCTCCGGACGGGACTATGAACACTGAAGCTTTCTTT. It is translated as CASSPPPDGTMNTEAFF.

This clone was found once. The CDR3 DNA reads TGTGCCAGCAGTTGGGGACAGGGTCTGAGCAATCAGCCCCAGCATTTT. The encoded protein is CASSWGQGLSNQPQHF. The chain recombines TRBV6-6 with TRBJ1-5, with TRBD1 identical over 9 bases. This CDR3 is 16 amino acids long. V dropped 4 bases and J dropped 1; count of bases not matched to a gene: 5. The V gene's germline CDR1 is MNHNY and CDR2 SVGAGI (reference sequence).